This passage covers 18 T cell receptor beta chains from one sample sequenced in a study of T cell responses to AZD1222 COVID-19 vaccine. Assay: immunoSEQ multiplex PCR; the TCRdb copy retains only in-frame clones and omits some. This table holds over 85,000 clones, 94% found once. Sequences were derived from peripheral blood, sampled 28 days after the second AZD1222 dose. The source of these receptors is an adult who received the AZD1222 COVID-19 vaccine.

The genes are TRBV7-9 and TRBJ1-1; 8 bases line up with TRBD1. Trimming removed 5 bases from V and 2 bases from J; junction bases left unmatched: 4. Germline V gene data show CDR1 as SEHNR and CDR2 as FQNEAQ (reference sequence). This CDR3 spans 14 amino acids. The CDR3 bases are TGTGCCAGCAGCGACACAGGGGGAAACACTGAAGCTTTCTTT. This encodes CASSDTGGNTEAFF. The whole variable domain, remainder taken from reference TRBV7-9 and TRBJ1-1, is DTGVSQNPRHKITKRGQNVTFRCDPISEHNRLYWYRQTLGQGPEFLTYFQNEAQLEKSRLLSDRFSAERPKGSFSTLEIQRTEQGDSAMYLCASSDTGGNTEAFFGQGTRLTVV.

The V call is TRBV3-1 (or the pseudogene TRBV3-2), the J call TRBJ1-3, with no clear D. The CDR3 totals 12 residues. The V gene's germline CDR1 is LGHDT and CDR2 YNNKEL (reference sequence). Trimming stripped 1 base from V and 2 bases from J, with 0 bases between. For the CDR3, the DNA is TGTGCCAGCAGCCAAGCTGGAAACACCATATATTTT. Protein: CASSQAGNTIYF.

This chain uses TRBV20-1 with TRBJ1-6; D perhaps matches TRBD1 (5 bases). Germline values: CDR1 DFQATT, CDR2 SNEGSKA (reference sequence). V lost 3 bases, J lost 0 bases, and 12 bases lay in between. This CDR3 has 16 residues. In nucleotides, the CDR3 is TGCAGTGCTAGTGACCAGGGAAGCTCCTATAATTCACCCCTCCACTTT. Encoded protein: CSASDQGSSYNSPLHF.

The V call is TRBV2, the J call TRBJ1-5, with 7 positions matching TRBD1. Germline trimming cut 5 bases from V and 3 bases from J; bases unmatched to any gene: 7. Germline CDR1 SNHLY, CDR2 FYNNEI. This CDR3 has 15 amino acids. The CDR3 sequence: CASSLSDRYNQPQHF. The CDR3 region has the DNA TGTGCCAGCAGTTTATCGGACAGGTACAATCAGCCCCAGCATTTT.

The genes are TRBV15 and TRBJ1-6; a possible D gene is TRBD1 (5 bases). The CDR3 runs to 15 residues. The germline CDR1 and CDR2 sequences are LNHNV and YYDKDF (reference sequence). With 3 bases removed from V and 7 bases from J, the gap between germline ends came to 13 bases. The CDR3 here is CATSRGTGENSPLHF. CDR3 in DNA: TGTGCCACCAGCAGGGGGACGGGAGAAAATTCACCCCTCCACTTT. Variable domain in full (rest from reference TRBV15 and TRBJ1-6): DAMVIQNPRYQVTQFGKPVTLSCSQTLNHNVMYWYQQKSSQAPKLLFHYYDKDFNNEADTPDNFQSRRPNTSFCFLDIRSPGLGDTAMYLCATSRGTGENSPLHFGNGTRLTVT.

The J gene is TRBJ2-1, the V gene TRBV19, with D unresolved. Germline V lookup: CDR1 LNHDA, CDR2 SQIVND (reference sequence). The CDR3 loop spans 14 amino acids. Trimming took 3 bases from V and 1 from J, leaving 7 bases between them. The CDR3 nucleotides read TGTGCCAGTAGTATCGGCGGTTCCTACAATGAGCAGTTCTTC. Translation: CASSIGGSYNEQFF.

This sequence joins TRBV5-6 and TRBJ2-7, with a weak D call TRBD2 (5 bases). This CDR3 has 14 amino acids. Per germline, CDR1 SGHDT and CDR2 YYEEEE. The ends were cut back, 2 bases at V and 6 bases at J, with 15 bases in the middle. The CDR3 sequence: CASSFGGRSAEQYF. The CDR3 DNA reads as TGTGCCAGCAGCTTCGGAGGCCGAAGTGCCGAGCAGTACTTC.

This chain connects TRBV5-8 to TRBJ1-6, with 9 positions matching TRBD1. Germline trimming cut 4 bases from V and 11 bases from J; bases unmatched to any gene: 10. The germline V gene has CDR1 SGHTS and CDR2 YDEGEE. CDR3 length equals 15 residues. The CDR3 nucleotides read TGTGCCAGCAGCCCCTGGACAGGGGAGGACCCACCCCTCCACTTT. It yields the protein CASSPWTGEDPPLHF. Combining the CDR3 with reference TRBV5-8 and TRBJ1-6 gives the whole variable domain EAGVTQSPTHLIKTRGQQATLRCSPISGHTSVYWYQQALGLGLQFLLWYDEGEERNRGNFPPRFSGRQFPNYSSELNVNALELEDSALYLCASSPWTGEDPPLHFGNGTRLTVT.

This clone was counted once. The chain recombines TRBV3-1 (or the pseudogene TRBV3-2) with TRBJ1-2; 9 bases line up with TRBD1. The CDR3 loop spans 18 amino acids. Unmatched junction bases numbered 18, after V lost 1 base and J lost 9 bases. Germline V CDR1 and CDR2: LGHDT, YNNKEL (reference sequence). The chain's CDR3 is CASSQGFPGQGKGLRYTF. CDR3 coding DNA: TGTGCCAGCAGCCAAGGGTTCCCGGGACAGGGTAAAGGCCTTCGCTACACCTTC.

V gene TRBV6-5 combines with J gene TRBJ1-5, with D hard to call. Trimming removed 7 bases from V and 0 bases from J, with 10 bases in between. Per germline, CDR1 MNHEY and CDR2 SVGAGI. The CDR3 totals 14 residues. The CDR3 sequence: CASKKLDSNQPQHF. The DNA for the CDR3 is TGTGCCAGCAAAAAACTGGATAGCAATCAGCCCCAGCATTTT.

This chain connects TRBV4-1 to TRBJ1-2; D may be TRBD1 (5 bases). Trimming pared 3 bases from V and 3 bases from J, leaving 11 bases between. The CDR3 length is 14 residues. The germline gives CDR1 MGHRA, CDR2 YSYEKL. The CDR3 region is CASSHTGTDYGYTF. Written as DNA, the CDR3 is TGCGCCAGCAGCCACACCGGGACTGACTATGGCTACACCTTC.

V usage is TRBV2 and J usage is TRBJ1-5, with a possible D match to TRBD1 (5 bases). CDR3 size: 14 residues. V shed 4 bases and J shed 4 bases, with 11 bases lying between them. Germline loops: CDR1 SNHLY, CDR2 FYNNEI. CDR3: CASSGAGINQPQHF. The CDR3 nucleotides read TGTGCCAGCAGTGGTGCAGGGATAAATCAGCCCCAGCATTTT.

The V and J genes are TRBV5-5 and TRBJ1-2, with TRBD1 as a possible D gene (5 bases). The CDR3 length is 14 residues. Germline V CDR1 and CDR2: SGHKS, YYEKEE (reference sequence). The V gene lost 0 bases and the J gene lost 2 bases, with 8 bases spanning the gap. The DNA for the CDR3 is TGTGCCAGCAGCTTGGGCGGGGCCAACTATGGCTACACCTTC. Protein: CASSLGGANYGYTF.

The chain uses TRBV6-5 and TRBJ2-7; 9 bases align to TRBD1. The length of the CDR3 is 14 residues. Germline V CDR1 and CDR2: MNHEY, SVGAGI. V lost 5 bases and J lost 6; bases outside the gene matches: 8. CDR3 amino acids: CASSPTGTGSEQYF. The CDR3 DNA reads TGTGCCAGCAGTCCGACCGGGACAGGGAGCGAGCAGTACTTC.

The V call is TRBV4-1, the J call TRBJ2-3; possible D gene TRBD1, 6 bases. Trimming left V 0 bases short and J 4 bases short, with 14 bases between. The length of the CDR3 is 16 residues. CDR1 and CDR2 from the germline V gene are MGHRA and YSYEKL. The CDR3 loop is CASSQDVSAGADTQYF. CDR3 in DNA: TGCGCCAGCAGCCAAGATGTTTCAGCAGGGGCAGATACGCAGTATTTT.

The V call is TRBV19, the J call TRBJ2-1; D ambiguous. Trimming pared 2 bases from V and 6 bases from J, leaving 20 bases between. The CDR3 has 17 residues. Per the germline V gene, CDR1 is LNHDA and CDR2 is SQIVND (reference sequence). Here the CDR3 reads CASSITLGFSVANEQFF. As DNA, the CDR3 is TGTGCCAGTAGTATAACCTTGGGATTTAGTGTGGCCAATGAGCAGTTCTTC.

This chain joins TRBV4-1 and TRBJ1-2; D remains unclear. V was pared by 0 bases and J by 0 bases, with 14 bases between. The length of the CDR3 is 17 residues. Germline values: CDR1 MGHRA, CDR2 YSYEKL. The CDR3 nucleotides are TGCGCCAGCAGCCAAGAAGTACTTCGTCGAGCTAACTATGGCTACACCTTC. This encodes CASSQEVLRRANYGYTF.

In nucleotides, the CDR3 is TGTGCCAGCTCACTCAACGACGGGTTCTCTGGGGCCAACGTCCTGACTTTC. This translates into CASSLNDGFSGANVLTF. The chain recombines TRBV18 with TRBJ2-6; D unclear. CDR1 and CDR2 (germline): KGHSH, LQKENI. Trimming shortened V by 4 bases and J by 0 bases, and 13 bases separated the two germline ends. The CDR3 has 17 residues.